These 29 T cell receptor beta chains were all obtained from the same sample, sequenced in a study of T cells in Graves' hyperthyroidism and ophthalmopathy. The investigators amplified TCR beta CDR3 regions from RNA transcripts. In the first-round RT-PCR of the TCR CDR3, the HTBI primer set was used. TCRdb called the multiplex PCR reads again in MiXCR, with one record for every CDR3 protein. The sample gives approximately 600,000 distinct CDR3 sequences, about 15% of which show up once; 4.5% to 6% is in the top ten. The sequenced material came from blood. These receptors came from a woman aged 30 to 39 with Graves' hyperthyroidism that later progressed to Graves' ophthalmopathy.

This chain links TRBV9 with TRBJ1-6; D is uncertain. The CDR3 is 15 amino acids. From germline, CDR1 is SGDLS and CDR2 YYNGEE. Between the trimmed V and J ends, which lost 4 bases and 7 bases, there was a span of 15 bases. The CDR3 loop is CASSQAAFGNSPLHF. For the CDR3, the DNA is TGTGCCAGCAGCCAGGCAGCCTTTGGGAATTCACCCCTCCACTTT.

This clonotype was detected a few times. The chain has TRBV4-3 and TRBJ2-7, with D possibly TRBD2 on 6 matching bases. The CDR3 totals 16 residues. V was pared by 0 bases and J by 0 bases, with 12 bases between. From germline, CDR1 is LGHNA and CDR2 YSLEER. For the CDR3, the DNA is TGCGCCAGCAGCCAAGATTGGGAGGCAGACTCCTACGAGCAGTACTTC. Its translation is CASSQDWEADSYEQYF.

The chain has TRBV6-1 and TRBJ2-7, with 10 bases matching TRBD1. The CDR3 runs 13 residues. Germline V gene lookup returns CDR1 MNHNS and CDR2 SASEGT. Unmatched junction bases numbered 3, after V lost 10 bases and J lost 0 bases. This CDR3 is CATRDRGSYEQYF. The CDR3 coding sequence is TGTGCCACCCGGGACAGGGGCTCCTACGAGCAGTACTTC.

The table lists this clonotype with many counts. This sequence joins TRBV6-1 and TRBJ1-5; D unresolved. V lost 5 bases and J lost 6, with 8 bases in between. CDR1 MNHNS and CDR2 SASEGT come from the germline V gene. The CDR3 runs to 12 residues. CDR3 amino acids: CASSLYGQPQHF. The CDR3 nucleotides are TGTGCCAGCAGTTTATACGGTCAGCCCCAGCATTTT.

This sequence joins TRBV15 and TRBJ1-1, with TRBD1 as a possible D gene (5 bases). Between the trimmed V and J ends, which lost 8 bases and 4 bases, there was a span of 11 bases. This CDR3 is 12 amino acids long. Germline-derived CDR1 and CDR2 are LNHNV and YYDKDF (reference sequence). CDR3 nucleotide sequence: TGTGCCACCCAAAGAGGGGTCACTGAAGCTTTCTTT. This translates into CATQRGVTEAFF.

Ten or more counts support this clonotype. J is TRBJ1-1 and V is TRBV24-1; D remains ambiguous. Trimming shortened V by 2 bases and J by 2 bases, and 11 bases separated the two germline ends. Germline loops: CDR1 KGHDR, CDR2 SFDVKD. The CDR3 spans 15 residues. CDR3 protein: CATSDSGSLNTEAFF. The DNA of the CDR3 is TGTGCCACCAGTGATTCAGGCAGCCTAAACACTGAAGCTTTCTTT.

This clonotype was picked up a small number of times. CDR3 sequence reads: CASSLGGASGEQYF. The CDR3 region has the DNA TGTGCCAGCAGCTTGGGGGGGGCTAGCGGGGAGCAGTACTTC. The V call is TRBV7-2, the J call TRBJ2-7; the match to TRBD2 covers 8 bases. Germline V lookup: CDR1 SGHTA, CDR2 FQGNSA. V dropped 3 bases and J dropped 7; count of bases not matched to a gene: 8. This CDR3 contains 14 residues.

CDR3 amino acids: CASSFQPQNTEAFF. DNA for the CDR3: TGTGCCAGCAGTTTTCAGCCCCAGAACACTGAAGCTTTCTTT. V gene TRBV12-3 or TRBV12-4 combines with J gene TRBJ1-1; D uncertain. This CDR3 spans 14 amino acids. V was clipped by 3 bases and J by 1 base, with 9 bases between them.

This clonotype was seen repeatedly, ten times or more. The chain has TRBV7-2 and TRBJ2-5; tentative D call: TRBD1 (6 bases). The CDR3 has 15 residues. Germline CDR1 reads SGHTA; CDR2 reads FQGNSA. Trimming left V 1 base short and J 1 base short, with 10 bases between. CDR3 sequence: CASSLDWTVQETQYF. The CDR3 bases are TGTGCCAGCAGCTTAGATTGGACAGTCCAAGAGACCCAGTACTTC.

This clonotype has more than one count but fewer than ten. This may be a read error: a much more frequent sequence differs by one nucleotide. The V gene is TRBV2, the J gene TRBJ2-5; the D gene could be TRBD1 or TRBD2 (5 bases each). Per germline, CDR1 SNHLY and CDR2 FYNNEI. The length of the CDR3 is 14 residues. CDR3 in amino acids: CASSSQGPQVTQYF. CDR3 in DNA: TGTGCCAGCAGTTCCCAGGGACCACAAGTGACCCAGTACTTC.

This clonotype was recorded many times. This chain uses TRBV29-1 with TRBJ2-3; possible D gene TRBD1, 6 bases. Between the trimmed V and J ends, which lost 7 bases and 10 bases, there was a span of 21 bases. The CDR3 sequence is 13 residues long. Germline CDR1 is SQVTM and CDR2 is ANQGSEA. Here the CDR3 reads CSAQGLDGGSQYF. The CDR3 region has the DNA TGCAGCGCCCAGGGGCTAGATGGAGGATCGCAGTATTTT.

This clonotype was counted between two and nine times. The rearrangement joins TRBV30 to TRBJ1-6, with 9 bases that match TRBD1. Trimming at V came to 5 bases and at J to 5 bases, leaving 16 bases not matched to a gene. Per the germline V gene, CDR1 is GTSNPN and CDR2 is SVGIG (reference sequence). The CDR3 is 18 amino acids. The DNA of the CDR3 is TGTGCCTGGGACTACGCCCGGACAGGGGTGGGGAATAATTCACCCCTCCACTTT. It encodes CAWDYARTGVGNNSPLHF.

The sample holds one count of this clonotype. The rearrangement joins TRBV6-5 to TRBJ1-1, with D unresolved. Germline CDR1 is MNHEY and CDR2 is SVGAGI. The CDR3 totals 14 residues. The V and J ends lost 2 bases and 0 bases respectively, with 7 bases between them. CDR3 sequence reads: CASSYGRLNTEAFF. CDR3 coding DNA: TGTGCCAGCAGTTACGGGCGATTGAACACTGAAGCTTTCTTT.

This clonotype turned up a few times. The rearrangement uses TRBV5-1 and TRBJ1-1; D is possibly TRBD1 (6 bases). CDR3 length: 15 residues. Germline CDR1 is SGHRS and CDR2 is YFSETQ. Trimming shortened V by 5 bases and J by 0 bases, and 14 bases separated the two germline ends. The CDR3 reads CASSYGTPVNTEAFF. DNA of the CDR3: TGCGCCAGCAGTTACGGGACACCCGTGAACACTGAAGCTTTCTTT. The whole variable domain, filled in from reference TRBV5-1 and TRBJ1-1, reads KAGVTQTPRYLIKTRGQQVTLSCSPISGHRSVSWYQQTPGQGLQFLFEYFSETQRNKGNFPGRFSGRQFSNSRSEMNVSTLELGDSALYLCASSYGTPVNTEAFFGQGTRLTVV.

The V gene is TRBV5-5, the J gene TRBJ2-7; TRBD1 matches 9 bases. This CDR3 is built from 15 residues. The V and J ends lost 1 base and 6 bases, in that order; junction bases with no gene match: 8. CDR1 is SGHKS and CDR2 is YYEKEE in the germline V gene (reference sequence). This CDR3 reads CASSLYLGTGTEQYF. DNA for the CDR3: TGTGCCAGCAGCTTGTACCTGGGGACAGGGACCGAGCAGTACTTC.

This clonotype was observed once. The gene calls are TRBV20-1 and TRBJ1-2; the D gene is possibly TRBD1 (6 bases). The CDR3 has 14 amino acids. V lost 0 bases, J lost 1 base, and 9 bases lay in between. Germline V CDR1 and CDR2: DFQATT, SNEGSKA (reference sequence). This CDR3 is CSAREDRFNYGYTF. As DNA, the CDR3 is TGCAGTGCTAGAGAGGACAGATTTAACTATGGCTACACCTTC.

The chain links TRBV24-1 to TRBJ2-7; the D gene is possibly TRBD2 (6 bases). Germline loops: CDR1 KGHDR, CDR2 SFDVKD. Trimming took off 4 bases at V and 3 bases at J, with 9 bases between the two ends. CDR3 length: 13 amino acids. The CDR3 bases are TGTGCCACCAGTGACGCAGCGGGCTACGAGCAGTACTTC. This gives the protein CATSDAAGYEQYF.

This clonotype has a count of ten or more. The V call is TRBV3-1, the J call TRBJ2-4; D unresolved. CDR3 size: 13 residues. Germline loops: CDR1 LGHDT, CDR2 YNNKEL (reference sequence). V lost 5 bases and J 3 bases, leaving 8 bases between the germline ends. Here the CDR3 DNA reads TGTGCCAGCAGCGACGTACGCAAAAACATTCAGTACTTC. This gives the protein CASSDVRKNIQYF.

This clonotype was recorded at least ten times. The chain links TRBV19 to TRBJ1-4; the D gene is possibly TRBD1 (5 bases). The CDR3 spans 14 residues. The V and J ends lost 5 bases and 8 bases respectively, with 15 bases between them. Looked up from germline, CDR1 is LNHDA and CDR2 is SQIVND (reference sequence). CDR3 bases: TGTGCCAGTAGTGCAAGCGGGACCGGCGAAAAACTGTTTTTT. It yields the protein CASSASGTGEKLFF.

The table lists this clonotype with many counts. The J gene is TRBJ2-2, the V gene TRBV28; 9 positions match TRBD2. The germline gives CDR1 MDHEN, CDR2 SYDVKM. This CDR3 is 15 amino acids long. The J segment lost 7 bases and the V segment lost 3 bases, leaving 6 bases of the junction unmatched. The chain's CDR3 is CASSFRAGGVGELFF. In nucleotides, the CDR3 is TGTGCCAGCAGTTTCCGAGCGGGAGGAGTCGGGGAGCTGTTTTTT. Using reference TRBV28 and TRBJ2-2 for the parts outside the CDR3, the full variable domain is DVKVTQSSRYLVKRTGEKVFLECVQDMDHENMFWYRQDPGLGLRLIYFSYDVKMKEKGDIPEGYSVSREKKERFSLILESASTNQTSMYLCASSFRAGGVGELFFGEGSRLTVL.

This clonotype was seen many times. V and J are TRBV7-9 and TRBJ2-1; possible D gene TRBD2, 5 bases. The CDR3 spans 14 residues. V was trimmed by 1 base and J by 6 bases, leaving 10 bases between them. From germline, CDR1 is SEHNR and CDR2 FQNEAQ (reference sequence). The DNA for the CDR3 is TGTGCCAGCAGCTTAGAGTGGGAGACCAATGAGCAGTTCTTC. Encoded protein: CASSLEWETNEQFF.

The DNA for the CDR3 is TGTGCCAGCAGCCAGGCCCGACAGAATAATTCACCCCTCCACTTT. This encodes CASSQARQNNSPLHF. The chain combines TRBV4-2 with TRBJ1-6, with a possible D match to TRBD1 (5 bases). The CDR3 covers 15 residues. V was clipped by 3 bases and J by 5 bases, with 11 bases between them. From germline, CDR1 is LGHNA and CDR2 YNFKEQ.

This clonotype was recorded many times. The rearrangement uses TRBV27 and TRBJ2-1, with TRBD2 identical over 7 bases. The germline gives CDR1 MNHEY, CDR2 SMNVEV (reference sequence). This CDR3 has 16 residues. The trim removed 6 bases at V and 4 bases at J, leaving 12 bases unmatched. CDR3 region: CASRTAGLAVYNEQFF. In DNA form, the CDR3 reads TGTGCCAGCAGGACCGCGGGGCTAGCGGTATACAATGAGCAGTTCTTC.

This clonotype occurred many times. This chain connects TRBV30 to TRBJ1-2; D not certain. V dropped 0 bases and J dropped 6 bases, with 5 bases sitting between them. The CDR3 has 11 residues. CDR1 GTSNPN and CDR2 SVGIG come from the germline V gene (reference sequence). CDR3 nucleotide sequence: TGTGCCTGGAGTGTTGGGGATGGCTACACCTTC. Translation: CAWSVGDGYTF.

This clonotype occurred many times. The chain has TRBV27 and TRBJ2-7; 9 bases line up with TRBD1. The CDR3 covers 16 residues. Germline V gives CDR1 MNHEY, CDR2 SMNVEV (reference sequence). V lost 6 bases and J lost 1; bases outside the gene matches: 10. The CDR3 DNA reads as TGTGCCAGCAGAACTGGGACAGGGAAAGGATCCTACGAGCAGTACTTC. Its translation is CASRTGTGKGSYEQYF.

The chain employs TRBV4-2 and TRBJ2-1; D is unclear. The V gene's germline CDR1 is LGHNA and CDR2 YNFKEQ. The CDR3 runs to 14 residues. Trimming shortened V by 4 bases and J by 10 bases, and 17 bases separated the two germline ends. Here the CDR3 reads CASSRQESEREQFF. DNA of the CDR3: TGTGCCAGCAGCCGCCAAGAATCTGAGCGCGAGCAGTTCTTC.

This clonotype came up many times. This chain connects TRBV5-1 to TRBJ2-3; 8 nucleotides align to TRBD2. CDR1 and CDR2 from the germline V gene are SGHRS and YFSETQ. Trimming at V came to 0 bases and at J to 2 bases, leaving 5 bases not matched to a gene. This CDR3 is 16 amino acids long. The CDR3 loop reads CASSLERAGDTDTQYF. Written as DNA, the CDR3 is TGCGCCAGCAGCTTGGAAAGAGCGGGGGACACAGATACGCAGTATTTT.

This clonotype has a count of ten or more. This chain connects TRBV28 to TRBJ1-1, with D possibly being TRBD1 (6 bases). Germline-derived CDR1 and CDR2 are MDHEN and SYDVKM. With 4 bases removed from V and 4 bases from J, the gap between germline ends came to 10 bases. This CDR3 is built from 13 residues. The CDR3 loop is CASSSGVGTEAFF. For the CDR3, the DNA is TGTGCCAGCAGTTCAGGGGTGGGCACTGAAGCTTTCTTT.

The rearrangement links TRBV27 to TRBJ2-1; 8 bases match TRBD1. CDR1 and CDR2 (germline): MNHEY, SMNVEV (reference sequence). The trim removed 5 bases at V and 15 bases at J, leaving 18 bases unmatched. CDR3 size: 15 residues. The CDR3 nucleotides read TGTGCCAGCAGTCCTCACAGGGGGGCCGGAGCCCCGGCGTTCTTC. It specifies CASSPHRGAGAPAFF.